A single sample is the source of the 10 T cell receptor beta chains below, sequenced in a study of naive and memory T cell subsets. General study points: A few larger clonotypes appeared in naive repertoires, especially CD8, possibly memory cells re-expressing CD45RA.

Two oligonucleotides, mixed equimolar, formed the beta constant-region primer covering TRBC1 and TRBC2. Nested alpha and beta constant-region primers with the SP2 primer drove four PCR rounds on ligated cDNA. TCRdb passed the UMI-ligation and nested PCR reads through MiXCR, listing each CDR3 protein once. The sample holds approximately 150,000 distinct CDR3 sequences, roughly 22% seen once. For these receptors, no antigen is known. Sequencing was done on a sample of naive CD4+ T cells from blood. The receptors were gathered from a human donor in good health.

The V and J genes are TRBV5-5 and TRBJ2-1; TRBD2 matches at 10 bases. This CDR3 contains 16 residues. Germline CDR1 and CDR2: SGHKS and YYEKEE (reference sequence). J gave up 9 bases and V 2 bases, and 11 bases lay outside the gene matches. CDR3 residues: CASSFRQLAGSGEQFF. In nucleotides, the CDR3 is TGTGCCAGCAGCTTTAGGCAACTAGCGGGATCGGGTGAGCAGTTCTTC.

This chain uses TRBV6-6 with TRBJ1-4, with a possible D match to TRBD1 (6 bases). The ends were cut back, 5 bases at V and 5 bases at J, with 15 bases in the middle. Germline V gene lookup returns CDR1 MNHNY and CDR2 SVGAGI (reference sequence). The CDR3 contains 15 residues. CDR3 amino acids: CASSGGGRGNEKLFF. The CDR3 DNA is TGTGCCAGCAGTGGGGGAGGCAGGGGCAATGAAAAACTGTTTTTT.

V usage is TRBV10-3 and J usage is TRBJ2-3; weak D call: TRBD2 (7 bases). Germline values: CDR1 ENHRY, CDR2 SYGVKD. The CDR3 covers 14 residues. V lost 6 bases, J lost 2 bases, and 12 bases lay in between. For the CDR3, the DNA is TGTGCCATCAGGAGGGCGGGGGCCACAGATACGCAGTATTTT. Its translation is CAIRRAGATDTQYF.

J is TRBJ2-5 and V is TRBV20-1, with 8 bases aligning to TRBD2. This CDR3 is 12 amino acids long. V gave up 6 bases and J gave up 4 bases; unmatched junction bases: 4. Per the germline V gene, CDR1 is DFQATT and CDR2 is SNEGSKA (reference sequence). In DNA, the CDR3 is TGCAGTGCCGGGGGGGTTGGAGAGACCCAGTACTTC. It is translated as CSAGGVGETQYF.

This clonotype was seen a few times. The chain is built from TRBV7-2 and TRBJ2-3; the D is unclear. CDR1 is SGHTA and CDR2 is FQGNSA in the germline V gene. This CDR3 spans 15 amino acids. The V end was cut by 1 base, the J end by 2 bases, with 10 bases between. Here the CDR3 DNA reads TGTGCCAGCAGCTTAGGGCCACGGGCCACAGATACGCAGTATTTT. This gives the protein CASSLGPRATDTQYF.

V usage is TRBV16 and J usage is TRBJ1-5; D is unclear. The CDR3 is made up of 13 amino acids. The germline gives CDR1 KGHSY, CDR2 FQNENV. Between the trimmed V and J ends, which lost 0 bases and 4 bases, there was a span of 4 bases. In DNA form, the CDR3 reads TGTGCCAGCAGCCAATCCCGTAATCAGCCCCAGCATTTT. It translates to CASSQSRNQPQHF.

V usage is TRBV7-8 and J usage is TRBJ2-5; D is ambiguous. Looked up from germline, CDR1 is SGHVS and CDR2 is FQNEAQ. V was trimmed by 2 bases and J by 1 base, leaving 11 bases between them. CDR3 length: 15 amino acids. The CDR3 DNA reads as TGTGCCAGCAGCTTAACGTCAGGCTTCCAAGAGACCCAGTACTTC. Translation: CASSLTSGFQETQYF.

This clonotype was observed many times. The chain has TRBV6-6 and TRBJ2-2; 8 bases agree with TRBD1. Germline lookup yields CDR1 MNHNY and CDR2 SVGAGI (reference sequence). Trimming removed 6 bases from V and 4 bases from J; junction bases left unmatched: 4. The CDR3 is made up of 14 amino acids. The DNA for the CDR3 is TGTGCCAGCAGCAAGGGACAGGCCACCGGGGAGCTGTTTTTT. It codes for CASSKGQATGELFF.

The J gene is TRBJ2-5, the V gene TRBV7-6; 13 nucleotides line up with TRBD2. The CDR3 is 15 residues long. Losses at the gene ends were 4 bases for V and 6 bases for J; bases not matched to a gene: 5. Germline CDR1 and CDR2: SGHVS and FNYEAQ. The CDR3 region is CASSSPGLAGQTQYF. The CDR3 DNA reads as TGTGCCAGCAGCTCCCCGGGACTAGCGGGGCAGACCCAGTACTTC.

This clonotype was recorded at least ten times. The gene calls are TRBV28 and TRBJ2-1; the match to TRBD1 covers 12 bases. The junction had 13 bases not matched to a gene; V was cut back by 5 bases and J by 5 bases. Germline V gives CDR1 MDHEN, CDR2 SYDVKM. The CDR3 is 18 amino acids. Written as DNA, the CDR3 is TGTGCCAGCAGTACCCTTCCCGGGACAGGGGGCATAGACAATGAGCAGTTCTTC. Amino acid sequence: CASSTLPGTGGIDNEQFF.